Following are 14 T cell receptor beta chains from one sample sequenced in a study of human thymus T cells. Resections were taken during corrective heart surgery, and the thymus tissue came from these. Clones were sequenced by immunoSEQ multiplex PCR, and TCRdb holds only the in-frame ones, with some missing. The sample records fewer than 90,000 clones, 90% to 98% being singletons. The sample taken for sequencing was thymus tissue. All receptors come from a boy under three years old with a congenital heart defect but otherwise immunologically healthy.

The J gene is TRBJ2-5, the V gene TRBV7-2; 7 nucleotides align to TRBD1. The CDR3 length is 16 residues. CDR1 and CDR2 (germline): SGHTA, FQGNSA. J lost 2 bases, V lost 4 bases, and 10 bases had no gene match. The CDR3 bases are TGTGCCAGCAGCTGGTTAGGGTTGACAGGGCAAGAGACCCAGTACTTC. As protein: CASSWLGLTGQETQYF.

The count of this clone is one. The genes are TRBV7-9 and TRBJ1-3; TRBD1 matches 7 bases. The CDR3 totals 17 residues. V shed 4 bases, J shed 0 bases, and the junction held 9 bases outside the gene matches. Per germline, CDR1 SEHNR and CDR2 FQNEAQ (reference sequence). CDR3 residues: CASSSQGQINSGNTIYF. CDR3 DNA sequence: TGTGCCAGCAGCTCGCAGGGACAGATCAACTCTGGAAACACCATATATTTT.

V usage is TRBV6-1 and J usage is TRBJ2-3, with 8 bases fitting TRBD1. With 4 bases clipped from V and 5 bases from J, the junction kept 8 bases outside the gene matches. Germline V lookup: CDR1 MNHNS, CDR2 SASEGT. The CDR3 covers 15 residues. The CDR3 here is CASSVPDRDKDTQYF. The CDR3 region has the DNA TGTGCCAGCAGTGTTCCGGACAGGGATAAAGATACGCAGTATTTT.

The V gene is TRBV19, the J gene TRBJ1-1; D possibly corresponds to TRBD1 (6 bases). The germline gives CDR1 LNHDA, CDR2 SQIVND (reference sequence). This CDR3 contains 15 residues. V shed 8 bases and J shed 0 bases, with 16 bases lying between them. The CDR3 reads CASQRRDKMNTEAFF. The CDR3 nucleotides read TGTGCCAGTCAAAGGCGGGACAAAATGAACACTGAAGCTTTCTTT.

The rearrangement joins TRBV7-9 to TRBJ1-4, with a weak D call TRBD1 (6 bases). V dropped 2 bases and J dropped 4 bases, with 14 bases sitting between them. The CDR3 totals 16 residues. Germline-derived CDR1 and CDR2 are SEHNR and FQNEAQ (reference sequence). The CDR3 loop reads CASSLIEDSLNEKLFF. The CDR3 bases are TGTGCCAGCAGCTTAATAGAGGACAGCCTTAATGAAAAACTGTTTTTT.

This sequence joins TRBV7-2 and TRBJ1-2; D remains ambiguous. The germline V gene encodes CDR1 SGHTA and CDR2 FQGNSA. CDR3 length equals 15 residues. Between the trimmed V and J ends, which lost 0 bases and 8 bases, there was a span of 16 bases. The CDR3 coding sequence is TGTGCCAGCAGCTTAGCTCGGCCGGTTCCTCCCGGCTACACCTTC. Its protein product is CASSLARPVPPGYTF. Using reference TRBV7-2 and TRBJ1-2 for the parts outside the CDR3, the full variable domain is GAGVSQSPSNKVTEKGKDVELRCDPISGHTALYWYRQSLGQGLEFLIYFQGNSAPDKSGLPSDRFSAERTGGSVSTLTIQRTQQEDSAVYLCASSLARPVPPGYTFGSGTRLTVV.

This clone was observed a few times. Here the CDR3 DNA reads TGTGCCAGCAGCCAAGTGGGAAGAATGAACACTGAAGCTTTCTTT. Translating gives CASSQVGRMNTEAFF. The chain recombines TRBV14 with TRBJ1-1; D unresolved. The CDR3 runs 15 residues. Trimming removed 1 base at V and 0 bases at J, with 9 bases between. Per germline, CDR1 SGHDN and CDR2 FVKESK.

This sequence joins TRBV11-2 and TRBJ2-7; possible D gene TRBD2, 5 bases. Germline CDR1 SGHAT, CDR2 FQNNGV. V lost 8 bases to trimming and J lost 2 bases, with 16 bases between them. The CDR3 sequence is 14 residues long. Written as DNA, the CDR3 is TGTGCCAGCGGGAGCTGCGAATCGGCCTACGAGCAGTACTTC. Protein sequence: CASGSCESAYEQYF.

This chain connects TRBV6-5 to TRBJ1-1; D gene uncertain. Germline CDR1 is MNHEY and CDR2 is SVGAGI. The V gene lost 7 bases and the J gene lost 0 bases, with 6 bases spanning the gap. There are 12 residues in the CDR3. The CDR3 DNA reads TGTGCCAGCAACGGGTTGAACACTGAAGCTTTCTTT. As protein: CASNGLNTEAFF.

The V gene is TRBV2, the J gene TRBJ2-7; no firm D call. V was pared by 6 bases and J by 5 bases, with 14 bases between. Germline CDR1 is SNHLY and CDR2 is FYNNEI. CDR3 length: 13 residues. The CDR3 protein is CASRDGWANEQYF. The CDR3 DNA follows: TGTGCCAGCAGGGACGGCTGGGCCAACGAGCAGTACTTC.

V and J are TRBV28 and TRBJ2-7; no clear D. Germline V CDR1 and CDR2: MDHEN, SYDVKM. Between the trimmed V and J ends, which lost 2 bases and 5 bases, there was a span of 13 bases. The length of the CDR3 is 14 residues. DNA for the CDR3: TGTGCCAGCAGTTTAAGACCCAAGGAGAACGAGCAGTACTTC. Translated, it gives CASSLRPKENEQYF. Full variable domain (outside the CDR3, taken from reference TRBV28 and TRBJ2-7): DVKVTQSSRYLVKRTGEKVFLECVQDMDHENMFWYRQDPGLGLRLIYFSYDVKMKEKGDIPEGYSVSREKKERFSLILESASTNQTSMYLCASSLRPKENEQYFGPGTRLTVT.

The chain couples TRBV28 to TRBJ1-1; a possible D gene is TRBD1 (5 bases). Germline loops: CDR1 MDHEN, CDR2 SYDVKM. The V end was cut by 7 bases, the J end by 7 bases, with 16 bases between. The CDR3 spans 13 residues. The CDR3 here is CASMGGVSGEAFF. CDR3 nucleotide sequence: TGTGCCAGCATGGGGGGAGTCTCAGGTGAAGCTTTCTTT.

The V call is TRBV15, the J call TRBJ2-3, with 7 bases fitting TRBD2. The germline gives CDR1 LNHNV, CDR2 YYDKDF (reference sequence). J gave up 2 bases and V 3 bases, and 5 bases lay outside the gene matches. This CDR3 spans 15 amino acids. CDR3 nucleotide sequence: TGTGCCACCAGCAGGGGGGGGACCTACACAGATACGCAGTATTTT. This gives the protein CATSRGGTYTDTQYF. Full variable domain (remainder filled in from reference TRBV15 and TRBJ2-3): DAMVIQNPRYQVTQFGKPVTLSCSQTLNHNVMYWYQQKSSQAPKLLFHYYDKDFNNEADTPDNFQSRRPNTSFCFLDIRSPGLGDTAMYLCATSRGGTYTDTQYFGPGTRLTVL.

This clone was seen only once. J is TRBJ2-2 and V is TRBV5-1; TRBD1 or TRBD2 may be the D gene (6 bases each). The ends were cut back, 4 bases at V and 6 bases at J, with 25 bases in the middle. The CDR3 is 18 residues long. Germline V gene sequence: CDR1 SGHRS, CDR2 YFSETQ. This CDR3 reads CASSPGALYSLVAGELFF. The CDR3 DNA reads TGCGCCAGCAGCCCGGGGGCCCTATACTCGTTGGTCGCCGGGGAGCTGTTTTTT.